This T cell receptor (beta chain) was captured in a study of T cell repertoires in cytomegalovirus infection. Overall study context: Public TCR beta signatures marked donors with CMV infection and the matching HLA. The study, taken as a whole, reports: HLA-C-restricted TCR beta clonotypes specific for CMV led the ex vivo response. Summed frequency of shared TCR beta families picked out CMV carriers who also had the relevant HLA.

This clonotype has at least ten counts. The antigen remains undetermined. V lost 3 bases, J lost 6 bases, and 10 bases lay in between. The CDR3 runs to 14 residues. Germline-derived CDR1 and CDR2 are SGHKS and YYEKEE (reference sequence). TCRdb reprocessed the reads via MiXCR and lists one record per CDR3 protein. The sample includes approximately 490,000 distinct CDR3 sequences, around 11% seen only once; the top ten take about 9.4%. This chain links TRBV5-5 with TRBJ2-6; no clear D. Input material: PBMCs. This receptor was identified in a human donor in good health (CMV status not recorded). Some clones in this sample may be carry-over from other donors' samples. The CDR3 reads CASSYEWKANVLTF. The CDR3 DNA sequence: TGTGCCAGCAGCTATGAGTGGAAGGCCAACGTCCTGACTTTC.